A selection of T cell receptor beta chains follows, all from one sample in a study of neurological immune-mediated disorders. TCRdb re-analysed the 5' RACE reads in MiXCR, keeping a single row per CDR3 protein. The sample lists tens of thousands of distinct CDR3 sequences; 4.8% were seen once. Sequenced material: CD4+ T cells from blood. These receptors all come from a man aged 18 to 35 in good health. Both conserved end residues are part of each CDR3. D genes are given only for firm matches. Rows give clone size only sometimes, using once, few, many, or a class for an expanded clone.

cdr3_aa: CASSFRDRGYNEQFF; cdr3_nt: TGTGCCAGCAGCTTCCGGGACAGGGGCTACAATGAGCAGTTCTTC; j_call: TRBJ2-1; v_call: TRBV5-6; clone_size: many; cdr3_length: 15; d_call: TRBD1
cdr3_aa: CSAARWKRAEAFF; cdr3_nt: TGCAGTGCTGCCCGTTGGAAGAGGGCTGAAGCTTTCTTT; j_call: TRBJ1-1; v_call: TRBV20-1; clone_size: many; cdr3_length: 13; d_call: .
cdr3_aa: CSVATATDTQYF; cdr3_nt: TGCAGCGTTGCAACGGCGACAGATACGCAGTATTTT; j_call: TRBJ2-3; v_call: TRBV29-1; clone_size: many; cdr3_length: 12; d_call: .
cdr3_aa: CASSKTGGYEQYF; cdr3_nt: TGCGCCAGCAGCAAAACCGGGGGCTACGAGCAGTACTTC; j_call: TRBJ2-7; v_call: TRBV5-1; clone_size: many; cdr3_length: 13; d_call: .
cdr3_aa: CASSPRPGVYEQYF; cdr3_nt: TGTGCCAGCTCACCACGACCGGGTGTCTACGAGCAGTACTTC; j_call: TRBJ2-7; v_call: TRBV18; clone_size: many; cdr3_length: 14; d_call: .
cdr3_aa: CASSRNGDSNTEAFF; cdr3_nt: TGTGCCAGCAGTCGAAATGGGGATTCGAACACTGAAGCTTTCTTT; j_call: TRBJ1-1; v_call: TRBV6-5; clone_size: many; cdr3_length: 15; d_call: .
cdr3_aa: CSAIPSPLFSTDTQYF; cdr3_nt: TGCAGTGCTATCCCGAGCCCCCTATTTAGCACAGATACGCAGTATTTT; j_call: TRBJ2-3; v_call: TRBV20-1; clone_size: many; cdr3_length: 16; d_call: .
cdr3_aa: CSVGAGLLYGYTF; cdr3_nt: TGCAGTGTTGGGGCCGGACTTCTCTATGGCTACACCTTC; j_call: TRBJ1-2; v_call: TRBV20-1; clone_size: many; cdr3_length: 13; d_call: .
cdr3_aa: CASSTTGTGSPLHF; cdr3_nt: TGTGCCAGCTCAACCACAGGGACCGGTTCACCCCTCCACTTT; j_call: TRBJ1-6; v_call: TRBV18; clone_size: few; cdr3_length: 14; d_call: .
cdr3_aa: CASSLGANEKLFF; cdr3_nt: TGCGCCAGCAGCTTAGGGGCAAATGAAAAACTGTTTTTT; j_call: TRBJ1-4; v_call: TRBV5-1; clone_size: many; cdr3_length: 13; d_call: .
cdr3_aa: CASSSNTYEQYF; cdr3_nt: TGTGCCAGCAGCTCCAACACCTACGAGCAGTACTTC; j_call: TRBJ2-7; v_call: TRBV7-2; clone_size: many; cdr3_length: 12; d_call: .
cdr3_aa: CAISESTGQRNQPQHF; cdr3_nt: TGTGCCATCAGTGAGTCGACAGGGCAAAGAAATCAGCCCCAGCATTTT; j_call: TRBJ1-5; v_call: TRBV10-3; clone_size: many; cdr3_length: 16; d_call: TRBD1
cdr3_aa: CASSLPLGGGGNEQFF; cdr3_nt: TGTGCCAGCAGCTTGCCCTTGGGGGGGGGCGGAAATGAGCAGTTCTTC; j_call: TRBJ2-1; v_call: TRBV5-4; clone_size: many; cdr3_length: 16; d_call: .
cdr3_aa: CASSLAVGRSNTGELFF; cdr3_nt: TGTGCCAGCAGCTTAGCGGTCGGCAGGTCGAACACCGGGGAGCTGTTTTTT; j_call: TRBJ2-2; v_call: TRBV7-2; clone_size: many; cdr3_length: 17; d_call: .
cdr3_aa: CASSLGQGVFDGYTF; cdr3_nt: TGCGCCAGCAGCTTGGGACAGGGGGTATTCGATGGCTACACCTTC; j_call: TRBJ1-2; v_call: TRBV5-1; clone_size: few; cdr3_length: 15; d_call: TRBD1
cdr3_aa: CASSPPGTGKEETQYF; cdr3_nt: TGTGCCAGCAGCCCCCCCGGGACAGGGAAAGAAGAGACCCAGTACTTC; j_call: TRBJ2-5; v_call: TRBV7-2; clone_size: many; cdr3_length: 16; d_call: TRBD1
cdr3_aa: CASSLGPGQGAQGYTF; cdr3_nt: TGTGCCAGCAGCTTAGGCCCGGGACAGGGGGCGCAAGGCTACACCTTC; j_call: TRBJ1-2; v_call: TRBV7-3; clone_size: many; cdr3_length: 16; d_call: TRBD1
cdr3_aa: CASSQAPLSGDTQYF; cdr3_nt: TGCGCCAGCAGCCAAGCTCCCCTGTCTGGGGATACGCAGTATTTT; j_call: TRBJ2-3; v_call: TRBV4-3; clone_size: many; cdr3_length: 15; d_call: .
cdr3_aa: CASSVAGTGASGANVLTF; cdr3_nt: TGTGCCAGCAGCGTAGCAGGGACAGGAGCTTCTGGGGCCAACGTCCTGACTTTC; j_call: TRBJ2-6; v_call: TRBV9; clone_size: many; cdr3_length: 18; d_call: TRBD1
cdr3_aa: CASSPGTGAYEQYF; cdr3_nt: TGTGCCAGCTCACCAGGAACAGGGGCCTACGAGCAGTACTTC; j_call: TRBJ2-7; v_call: TRBV18; clone_size: many; cdr3_length: 14; d_call: TRBD1
cdr3_aa: CASTPGRGNTEAFF; cdr3_nt: TGTGCCAGCACCCCTGGGAGGGGGAACACTGAAGCTTTCTTT; j_call: TRBJ1-1; v_call: TRBV11-2; clone_size: few; cdr3_length: 14; d_call: .
cdr3_aa: CSVSGLAGFEQFF; cdr3_nt: TGCAGTGTTTCAGGACTAGCGGGGTTTGAGCAGTTCTTC; j_call: TRBJ2-1; v_call: TRBV20-1; clone_size: medium-sized; cdr3_length: 13; d_call: TRBD2
cdr3_aa: CSASKWDGNTEAFF; cdr3_nt: TGCAGTGCTAGTAAGTGGGACGGGAACACTGAAGCTTTCTTT; j_call: TRBJ1-1; v_call: TRBV20-1; clone_size: many; cdr3_length: 14; d_call: .
cdr3_aa: CSAPKQLYNSPLHF; cdr3_nt: TGCAGTGCTCCGAAACAGTTATATAATTCACCCCTCCACTTT; j_call: TRBJ1-6; v_call: TRBV20-1; clone_size: many; cdr3_length: 14; d_call: .
cdr3_aa: CASSPPGRAYEQYF; cdr3_nt: TGTGCCAGCTCACCACCTGGTAGGGCCTACGAGCAGTACTTC; j_call: TRBJ2-7; v_call: TRBV18; clone_size: .; cdr3_length: 14; d_call: .
cdr3_aa: CASSSGTANTEAFF; cdr3_nt: TGTGCCAGCAGTTCTGGGACAGCGAACACTGAAGCTTTCTTT; j_call: TRBJ1-1; v_call: TRBV28; clone_size: many; cdr3_length: 14; d_call: TRBD1
cdr3_aa: CASSEFLWDTEAFF; cdr3_nt: TGTGCCAGCAGTGAGTTCTTATGGGATACTGAAGCTTTCTTT; j_call: TRBJ1-1; v_call: TRBV6-1; clone_size: many; cdr3_length: 14; d_call: .
cdr3_aa: CASILQLAGGGEQFF; cdr3_nt: TGTGCCAGCATCCTTCAGCTAGCGGGGGGGGGTGAGCAGTTCTTC; j_call: TRBJ2-1; v_call: TRBV2; clone_size: many; cdr3_length: 15; d_call: TRBD2
cdr3_aa: CASSQVSTEAFF; cdr3_nt: TGTGCCAGCAGCCAAGTATCAACTGAAGCTTTCTTT; j_call: TRBJ1-1; v_call: TRBV4-2; clone_size: many; cdr3_length: 12; d_call: .
cdr3_aa: CASSLLNGYTF; cdr3_nt: TGTGCCAGCAGTCTCCTTAATGGCTACACCTTC; j_call: TRBJ1-2; v_call: TRBV12-3/TRBV12-4; clone_size: many; cdr3_length: 11; d_call: .
cdr3_aa: CSAETSGGYEQYF; cdr3_nt: TGCAGTGCTGAGACTAGCGGGGGATACGAGCAGTACTTC; j_call: TRBJ2-7; v_call: TRBV20-1; clone_size: many; cdr3_length: 13; d_call: TRBD2
cdr3_aa: CASSLLGRGTGELFF; cdr3_nt: TGTGCCAGCAGCTTGCTGGGGCGAGGGACCGGGGAGCTGTTTTTT; j_call: TRBJ2-2; v_call: TRBV5-5; clone_size: many; cdr3_length: 15; d_call: .
cdr3_aa: CASSLRGRGSGANVLTF; cdr3_nt: TGTGCCAGCAGTTTGCGGGGTAGGGGATCCGGGGCCAACGTCCTGACTTTC; j_call: TRBJ2-6; v_call: TRBV28; clone_size: many; cdr3_length: 17; d_call: .
cdr3_aa: CSAQWTPDPTYNSPLHF; cdr3_nt: TGCAGTGCTCAGTGGACGCCGGACCCAACCTATAATTCACCCCTCCACTTT; j_call: TRBJ1-6; v_call: TRBV20-1; clone_size: many; cdr3_length: 17; d_call: .
cdr3_aa: CASSRLPGQGEAFF; cdr3_nt: TGTGCCAGCAGCCGACTTCCGGGACAGGGAGAAGCTTTCTTT; j_call: TRBJ1-1; v_call: TRBV5-5; clone_size: many; cdr3_length: 14; d_call: TRBD1
cdr3_aa: CASSAQTSGVQETQYF; cdr3_nt: TGTGCCAGCAGCGCCCAGACTAGCGGGGTTCAAGAGACCCAGTACTTC; j_call: TRBJ2-5; v_call: TRBV9; clone_size: many; cdr3_length: 16; d_call: TRBD2
cdr3_aa: CASSHTTNTEAFF; cdr3_nt: TGTGCCAGCAGCCACACAACGAACACTGAAGCTTTCTTT; j_call: TRBJ1-1; v_call: TRBV7-9; clone_size: many; cdr3_length: 13; d_call: .
cdr3_aa: CSANRPGSGELFF; cdr3_nt: TGCAGTGCGAACCGTCCCGGGTCCGGGGAGCTGTTTTTT; j_call: TRBJ2-2; v_call: TRBV20-1; clone_size: many; cdr3_length: 13; d_call: .
cdr3_aa: CASSLAREDTQYF; cdr3_nt: TGTGCCAGCAGCTTAGCGCGAGAAGATACGCAGTATTTT; j_call: TRBJ2-3; v_call: TRBV7-2; clone_size: many; cdr3_length: 13; d_call: .
cdr3_aa: CASSHWLVGGTAETQYF; cdr3_nt: TGTGCCAGCAGCCACTGGCTAGTGGGGGGGACAGCAGAGACCCAGTACTTC; j_call: TRBJ2-5; v_call: TRBV6-2/TRBV6-3; clone_size: .; cdr3_length: 17; d_call: .
cdr3_aa: CASAHRTGGEQYF; cdr3_nt: TGCGCCAGCGCCCATCGGACAGGGGGCGAGCAGTACTTC; j_call: TRBJ2-7; v_call: TRBV10-2; clone_size: many; cdr3_length: 13; d_call: TRBD1
cdr3_aa: CSAYRGTAASGYTF; cdr3_nt: TGCAGTGCCTATAGAGGGACAGCCGCGTCTGGCTACACCTTC; j_call: TRBJ1-2; v_call: TRBV20-1; clone_size: many; cdr3_length: 14; d_call: TRBD1
cdr3_aa: CASSLGQDVAYGYTF; cdr3_nt: TGTGCCAGCAGCTTGGGCCAGGACGTGGCCTATGGCTACACCTTC; j_call: TRBJ1-2; v_call: TRBV5-5; clone_size: many; cdr3_length: 15; d_call: .
cdr3_aa: CASSQSRDSPLHF; cdr3_nt: TGTGCCAGCAGCCAAAGTCGGGATTCACCCCTCCACTTT; j_call: TRBJ1-6; v_call: TRBV3-1; clone_size: many; cdr3_length: 13; d_call: .
cdr3_aa: CASSYSWGNEQFF; cdr3_nt: TGTGCCAGCAGTTACTCGTGGGGGAATGAGCAGTTCTTC; j_call: TRBJ2-1; v_call: TRBV6-5; clone_size: many; cdr3_length: 13; d_call: .
cdr3_aa: CSEISGLDTQYF; cdr3_nt: TGCAGTGAAATCTCAGGGTTAGATACGCAGTATTTT; j_call: TRBJ2-3; v_call: TRBV20-1; clone_size: many; cdr3_length: 12; d_call: .
cdr3_aa: CASSFGTSGDADTQYF; cdr3_nt: TGTGCCAGCAGCTTCGGGACTAGCGGGGACGCAGATACGCAGTATTTT; j_call: TRBJ2-3; v_call: TRBV5-8; clone_size: many; cdr3_length: 16; d_call: TRBD2
cdr3_aa: CAISLGGGLGTDTQYF; cdr3_nt: TGTGCCATCAGTCTCGGGGGGGGACTTGGCACAGATACGCAGTATTTT; j_call: TRBJ2-3; v_call: TRBV10-3; clone_size: many; cdr3_length: 16; d_call: TRBD2
cdr3_aa: CASNRGGETQYF; cdr3_nt: TGTGCCAGTAACAGGGGAGGGGAGACCCAGTACTTC; j_call: TRBJ2-5; v_call: TRBV6-6; clone_size: many; cdr3_length: 12; d_call: .
cdr3_aa: CASSEGTTGGGLDEQFF; cdr3_nt: TGTGCCAGCAGTGAAGGAACGACAGGTGGAGGACTTGATGAGCAGTTCTTC; j_call: TRBJ2-1; v_call: TRBV6-1; clone_size: many; cdr3_length: 17; d_call: .
cdr3_aa: CASSGDRIQGGAFF; cdr3_nt: TGTGCCAGCAGCGGGGACAGGATACAAGGGGGAGCTTTCTTT; j_call: TRBJ1-1; v_call: TRBV7-8; clone_size: many; cdr3_length: 14; d_call: TRBD1
cdr3_aa: CASSLGQAGGLTTDTQYF; cdr3_nt: TGTGCCAGCAGCTTAGGTCAAGCGGGGGGTTTGACCACAGATACGCAGTATTTT; j_call: TRBJ2-3; v_call: TRBV7-2; clone_size: many; cdr3_length: 18; d_call: TRBD2
cdr3_aa: CASSYSSGPVGGYGYTF; cdr3_nt: TGTGCCAGCAGTTACTCGTCCGGGCCAGTCGGCGGCTATGGCTACACCTTC; j_call: TRBJ1-2; v_call: TRBV6-5; clone_size: many; cdr3_length: 17; d_call: .